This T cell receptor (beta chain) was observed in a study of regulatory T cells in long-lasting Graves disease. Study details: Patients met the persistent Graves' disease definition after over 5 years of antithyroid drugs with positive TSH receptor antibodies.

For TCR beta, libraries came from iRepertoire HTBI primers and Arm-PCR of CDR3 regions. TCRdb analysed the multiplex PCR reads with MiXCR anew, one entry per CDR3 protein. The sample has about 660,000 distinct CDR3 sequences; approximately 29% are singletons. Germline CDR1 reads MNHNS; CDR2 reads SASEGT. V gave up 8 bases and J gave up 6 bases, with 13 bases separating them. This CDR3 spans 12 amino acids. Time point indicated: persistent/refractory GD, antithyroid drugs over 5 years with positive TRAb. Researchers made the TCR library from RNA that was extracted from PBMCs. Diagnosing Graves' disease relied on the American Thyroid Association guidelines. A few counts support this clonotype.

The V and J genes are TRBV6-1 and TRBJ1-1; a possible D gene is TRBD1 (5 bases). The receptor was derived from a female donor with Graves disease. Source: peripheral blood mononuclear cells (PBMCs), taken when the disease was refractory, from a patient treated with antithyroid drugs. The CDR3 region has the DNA TGTGCCAGCGCAGCAGGGACGGCTGAAGCTTTCTTT. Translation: CASAAGTAEAFF.